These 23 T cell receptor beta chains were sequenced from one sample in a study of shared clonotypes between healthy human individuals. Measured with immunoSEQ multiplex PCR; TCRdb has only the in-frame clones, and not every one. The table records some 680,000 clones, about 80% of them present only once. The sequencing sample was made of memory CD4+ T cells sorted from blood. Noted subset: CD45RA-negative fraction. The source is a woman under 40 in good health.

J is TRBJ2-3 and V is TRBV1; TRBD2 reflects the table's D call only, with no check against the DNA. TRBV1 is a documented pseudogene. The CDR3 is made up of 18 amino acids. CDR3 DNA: TGCACCAGCAGCCAAATCTCCCCCCCTAGCGGGACCCCAGATACGCAGTATTTT. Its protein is CTSSQISPPSGTPDTQYF.

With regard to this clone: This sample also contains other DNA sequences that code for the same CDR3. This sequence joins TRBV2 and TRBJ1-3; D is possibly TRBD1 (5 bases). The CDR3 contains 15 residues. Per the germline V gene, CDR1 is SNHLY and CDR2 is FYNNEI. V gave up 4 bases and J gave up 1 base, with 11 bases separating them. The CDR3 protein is CASSGQPSSGNTIYF. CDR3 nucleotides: TGTGCCAGCAGTGGACAGCCCTCTTCTGGAAACACCATATATTTT.

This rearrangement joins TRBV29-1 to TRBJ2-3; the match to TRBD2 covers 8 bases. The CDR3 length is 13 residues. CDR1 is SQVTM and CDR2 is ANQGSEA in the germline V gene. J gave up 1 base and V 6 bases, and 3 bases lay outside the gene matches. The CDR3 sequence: CSVMTSGTDTQYF. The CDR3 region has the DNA TGCAGCGTCATGACTAGCGGCACAGATACGCAGTATTTT.

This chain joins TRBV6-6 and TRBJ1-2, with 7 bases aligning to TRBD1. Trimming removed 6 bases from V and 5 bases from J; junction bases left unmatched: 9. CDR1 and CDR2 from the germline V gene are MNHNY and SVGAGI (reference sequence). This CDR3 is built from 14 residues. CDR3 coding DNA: TGTGCCAGCAGCCAGGGGGTTCTCCCTTATGGCTACACCTTC. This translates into CASSQGVLPYGYTF.

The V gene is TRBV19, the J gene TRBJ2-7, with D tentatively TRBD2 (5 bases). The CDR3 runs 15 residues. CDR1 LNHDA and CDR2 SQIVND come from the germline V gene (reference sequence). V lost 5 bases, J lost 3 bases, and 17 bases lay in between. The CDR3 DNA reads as TGTGCCAGTAGTTTACGAGCGGCGCCAAACTACGAGCAGTACTTC. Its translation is CASSLRAAPNYEQYF. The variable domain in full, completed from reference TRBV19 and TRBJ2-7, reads DGGITQSPKYLFRKEGQNVTLSCEQNLNHDAMYWYRQDPGQGLRLIYYSQIVNDFQKGDIAEGYSVSREKKESFPLTVTSAQKNPTAFYLCASSLRAAPNYEQYFGPGTRLTVT.

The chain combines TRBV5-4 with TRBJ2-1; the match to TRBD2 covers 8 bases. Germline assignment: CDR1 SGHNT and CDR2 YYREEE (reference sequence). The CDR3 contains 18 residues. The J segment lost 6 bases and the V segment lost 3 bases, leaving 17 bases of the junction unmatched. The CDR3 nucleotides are TGTGCCAGCAGCTCGCATAGCGGGGTAGCCTTTTTTCTCAATGAGCAGTTCTTC. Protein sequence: CASSSHSGVAFFLNEQFF. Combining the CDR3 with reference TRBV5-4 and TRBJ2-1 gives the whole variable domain ETGVTQSPTHLIKTRGQQVTLRCSSQSGHNTVSWYQQALGQGPQFIFQYYREEENGRGNFPPRFSGLQFPNYSSELNVNALELDDSALYLCASSSHSGVAFFLNEQFFGPGTRLTVL.

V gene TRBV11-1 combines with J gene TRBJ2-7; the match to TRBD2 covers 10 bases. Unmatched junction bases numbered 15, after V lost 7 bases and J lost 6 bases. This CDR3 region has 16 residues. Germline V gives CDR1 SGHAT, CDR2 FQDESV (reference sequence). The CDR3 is CASTISPASGSGEQYF. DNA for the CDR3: TGTGCCAGCACCATCTCCCCCGCTAGCGGGAGTGGCGAGCAGTACTTC.

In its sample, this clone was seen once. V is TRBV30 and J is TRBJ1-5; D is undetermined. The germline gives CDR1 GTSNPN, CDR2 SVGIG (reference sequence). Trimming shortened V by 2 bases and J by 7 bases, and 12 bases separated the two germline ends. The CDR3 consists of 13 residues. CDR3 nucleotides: TGTGCCTGGAGTTCGATTTCGGAGCAGCCCCAGCATTTT. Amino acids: CAWSSISEQPQHF. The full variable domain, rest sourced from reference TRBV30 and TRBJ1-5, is SQTIHQWPATLVQPVGSPLSLECTVEGTSNPNLYWYRQAAGRGLQLLFYSVGIGQISSEVPQNLSASRPQDRQFILSSKKLLLSDSGFYLCAWSSISEQPQHFGDGTRLSIL.

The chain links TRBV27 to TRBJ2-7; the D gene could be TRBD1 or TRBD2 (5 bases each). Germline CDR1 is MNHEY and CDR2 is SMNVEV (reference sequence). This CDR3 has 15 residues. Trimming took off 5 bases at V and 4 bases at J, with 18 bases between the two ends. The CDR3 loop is CASSPGHTGTYEQYF. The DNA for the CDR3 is TGTGCCAGCAGTCCCGGACATACCGGGACGTACGAGCAGTACTTC.

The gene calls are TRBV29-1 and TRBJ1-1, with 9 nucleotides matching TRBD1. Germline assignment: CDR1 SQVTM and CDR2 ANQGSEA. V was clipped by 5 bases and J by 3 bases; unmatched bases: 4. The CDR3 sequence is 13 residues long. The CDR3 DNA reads TGCAGCGTTAACAGGGGGCGATACACTGAAGCTTTCTTT. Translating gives CSVNRGRYTEAFF.

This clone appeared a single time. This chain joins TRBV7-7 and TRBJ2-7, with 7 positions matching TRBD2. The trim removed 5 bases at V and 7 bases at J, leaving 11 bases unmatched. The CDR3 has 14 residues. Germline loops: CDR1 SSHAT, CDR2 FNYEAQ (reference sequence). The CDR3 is CASSPNTGGEEQYF. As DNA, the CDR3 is TGTGCCAGCAGCCCTAACACGGGAGGCGAGGAGCAGTACTTC.

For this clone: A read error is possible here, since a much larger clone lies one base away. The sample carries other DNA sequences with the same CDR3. The CDR3 nucleotides read TGCGCCAGCAGCTTAGGGGATAGGGACACCGGGGAGCTGTTTTTT. Its translation is CASSLGDRDTGELFF. This chain uses TRBV5-1 with TRBJ2-2; tentative D call: TRBD1 (5 bases). The germline V and J ends were trimmed by 2 bases and 3 bases, with 11 bases remaining between them. The CDR3 covers 15 residues. CDR1 and CDR2 from the germline V gene are SGHRS and YFSETQ.

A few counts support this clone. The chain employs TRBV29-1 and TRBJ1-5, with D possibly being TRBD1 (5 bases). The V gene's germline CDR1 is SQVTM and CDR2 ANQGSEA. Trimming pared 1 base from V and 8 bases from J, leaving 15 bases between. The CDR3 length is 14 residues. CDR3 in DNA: TGCAGCGTTGAAGTAGGGCAGGGTGGAGAGCCCCAGCATTTT. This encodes CSVEVGQGGEPQHF. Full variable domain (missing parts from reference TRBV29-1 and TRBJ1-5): SAVISQKPSRDICQRGTSLTIQCQVDSQVTMMFWYRQQPGQSLTLIATANQGSEATYESGFVIDKFPISRPNLTFSTLTVSNMSPEDSSIYLCSVEVGQGGEPQHFGDGTRLSIL.

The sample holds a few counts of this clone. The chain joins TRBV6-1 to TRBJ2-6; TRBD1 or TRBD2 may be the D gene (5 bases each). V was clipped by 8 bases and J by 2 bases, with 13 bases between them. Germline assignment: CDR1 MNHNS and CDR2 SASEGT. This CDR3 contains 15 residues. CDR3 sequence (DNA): TGTGCCAGCTTAAGGGACGGAGCTGGGGCCAACGTCCTGACTTTC. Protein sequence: CASLRDGAGANVLTF.

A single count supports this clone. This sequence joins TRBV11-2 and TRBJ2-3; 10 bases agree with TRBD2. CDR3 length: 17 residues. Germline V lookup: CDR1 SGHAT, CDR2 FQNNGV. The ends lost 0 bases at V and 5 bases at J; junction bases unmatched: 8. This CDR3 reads CASSLEPGLALLDTQYF. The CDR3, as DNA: TGTGCCAGCAGCTTAGAACCGGGACTAGCGTTATTAGATACGCAGTATTTT.

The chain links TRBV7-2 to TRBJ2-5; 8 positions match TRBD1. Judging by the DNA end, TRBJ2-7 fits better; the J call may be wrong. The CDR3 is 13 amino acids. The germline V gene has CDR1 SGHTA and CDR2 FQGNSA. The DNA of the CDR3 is TGTGCCAGCAGCTTAGGGACAGGGTACGAGCAGTACTTC. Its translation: CASSLGTGYEQYF.

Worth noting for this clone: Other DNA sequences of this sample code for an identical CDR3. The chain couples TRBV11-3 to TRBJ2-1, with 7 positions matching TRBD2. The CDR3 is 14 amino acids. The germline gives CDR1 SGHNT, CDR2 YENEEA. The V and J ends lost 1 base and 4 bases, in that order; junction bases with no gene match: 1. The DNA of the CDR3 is TGTGCCAGCAGCTTAGCGGGGGGATACAATGAGCAGTTCTTC. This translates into CASSLAGGYNEQFF.

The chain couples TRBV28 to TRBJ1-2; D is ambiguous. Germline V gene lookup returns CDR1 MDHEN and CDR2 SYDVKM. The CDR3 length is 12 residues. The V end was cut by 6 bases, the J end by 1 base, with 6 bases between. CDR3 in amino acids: CASSPVNYGYTF. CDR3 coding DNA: TGTGCCAGCAGCCCTGTTAACTATGGCTACACCTTC.

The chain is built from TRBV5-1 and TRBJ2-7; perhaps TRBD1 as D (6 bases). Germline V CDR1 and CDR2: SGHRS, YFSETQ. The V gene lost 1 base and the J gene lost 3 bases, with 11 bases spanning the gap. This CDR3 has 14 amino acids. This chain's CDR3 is CASSLSGQSYEQYF. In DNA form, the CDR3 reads TGCGCCAGCAGCTTGTCCGGACAGAGCTACGAGCAGTACTTC.

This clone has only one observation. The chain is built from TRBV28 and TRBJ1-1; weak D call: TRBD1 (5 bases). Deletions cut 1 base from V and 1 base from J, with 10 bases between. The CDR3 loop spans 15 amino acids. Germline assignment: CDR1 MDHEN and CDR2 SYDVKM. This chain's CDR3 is CASSLFGGRNTEAFF. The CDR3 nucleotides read TGTGCCAGCAGTTTATTCGGGGGAAGGAACACTGAAGCTTTCTTT.

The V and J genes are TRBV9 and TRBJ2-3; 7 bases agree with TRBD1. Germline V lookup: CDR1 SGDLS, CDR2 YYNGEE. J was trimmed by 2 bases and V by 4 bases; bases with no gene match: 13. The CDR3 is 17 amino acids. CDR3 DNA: TGTGCCAGCAGCCTCACGGTAGGGGACAGTTCCACAGATACGCAGTATTTT. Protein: CASSLTVGDSSTDTQYF.

CDR3: CASSYRGDEKLFF. The DNA of the CDR3 is TGTGCCAGTAGTTACAGGGGAGATGAAAAACTGTTTTTT. This chain joins TRBV19 and TRBJ1-4; 7 nucleotides match TRBD1. The V gene end was trimmed by 5 bases and the J gene end by 6 bases; junction bases not matched to a gene: 3. From germline, CDR1 is LNHDA and CDR2 SQIVND (reference sequence). This CDR3 has 13 residues.

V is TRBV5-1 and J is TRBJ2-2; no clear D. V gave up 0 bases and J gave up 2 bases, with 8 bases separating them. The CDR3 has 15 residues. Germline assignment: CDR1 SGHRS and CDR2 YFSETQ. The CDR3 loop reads CASSLVVGNTGELFF. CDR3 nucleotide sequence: TGCGCCAGCAGCTTGGTAGTCGGCAACACCGGGGAGCTGTTTTTT.